Listed here are 12 T cell receptor beta chains from one sample, sequenced in a study of T-cell reconstitution after alpha-beta-depleted transplantation in children. TCRbeta library preparation incorporated unique molecular identifiers. TCRdb itself ran the PCR reads through MiXCR, one entry per CDR3 protein. The sample records about 610,000 distinct CDR3 sequences, approximately 10% being singletons. The source was PBMCs from the stem cell graft donor, collected from the stem cell graft. The origin of the receptors is a human donor who donated a stem cell graft to a child with acute myeloid leukemia.

The rearrangement uses TRBV6-2 or TRBV6-3 and TRBJ2-7; no firm D call. The CDR3 sequence is 16 residues long. Trimming removed 6 bases at V and 1 base at J, with 19 bases between. Germline-derived CDR1 and CDR2 are MNHEY and SVGEGT. CDR3 nucleotides: TGTGCCAGCAGCGTGTTCAGTCCAATACCTTCCTACGAGCAGTACTTC. Translation gives CASSVFSPIPSYEQYF.

This clonotype appeared a single time. The CDR3 sequence: CASSLDWGAGGPSDEQYF. CDR3 coding DNA: TGTGCCAGCAGCTTAGATTGGGGGGCGGGAGGGCCCTCGGACGAGCAGTACTTC. The chain is built from TRBV11-2 and TRBJ2-7; 9 bases map to TRBD2. The germline V gene has CDR1 SGHAT and CDR2 FQNNGV. Trimming at V came to 0 bases and at J to 5 bases, leaving 14 bases not matched to a gene. This CDR3 comprises 18 residues. Complete variable domain (other parts from reference TRBV11-2 and TRBJ2-7): EAGVAQSPRYKIIEKRQSVAFWCNPISGHATLYWYQQILGQGPKLLIQFQNNGVVDDSQLPKDRFSAERLKGVDSTLKIQPAKLEDSAVYLCASSLDWGAGGPSDEQYFGPGTRLTVT.

This clonotype was seen repeatedly, ten times or more. The rearrangement uses TRBV28 and TRBJ1-2, with 10 bases fitting TRBD1. Germline V gene data show CDR1 as MDHEN and CDR2 as SYDVKM. V lost 3 bases, J lost 5 bases, and 6 bases stayed unmatched. The CDR3 is made up of 15 amino acids. The CDR3 loop reads CASSFSGQGSYGYTF. The CDR3 DNA sequence: TGTGCCAGCAGTTTTTCGGGACAGGGGAGTTATGGCTACACCTTC.

This clonotype was counted a few times. The chain combines TRBV29-1 with TRBJ1-4; 9 positions match TRBD1. V was pared by 5 bases and J by 8 bases, with 6 bases of the junction left unmatched. This CDR3 spans 13 amino acids. Per germline, CDR1 SQVTM and CDR2 ANQGSEA. The CDR3 sequence: CSVLQGAEEKLFF. CDR3 DNA: TGCAGCGTTCTACAGGGGGCAGAAGAAAAACTGTTTTTT.

This clonotype was counted a few times. A read error may account for a junction end that differs from germline. This chain links TRBV29-1 with TRBJ2-1; 7 nucleotides agree with TRBD1. There are 13 residues in the CDR3. Germline loops: CDR1 SQVTM, CDR2 ANQGSEA. CDR3 residues: CSVWDSSNNEQFF. CDR3 in DNA: TGCAGCGTGTGGGACAGCTCCAACAATGAGCAGTTCTTC.

In DNA, the CDR3 is TGTGCCACGTCCCCGGGGTCGACAGGGGGCAGAGATACGCAGTATTTT. Its translation: CATSPGSTGGRDTQYF. This sequence joins TRBV24-1 and TRBJ2-3; TRBD1 aligns across 10 bases. The germline V gene encodes CDR1 KGHDR and CDR2 SFDVKD. With V trimmed by 10 bases and J by 5 bases, 14 bases remained unmatched. This CDR3 contains 16 residues.

The chain links TRBV4-2 to TRBJ2-1; TRBD2 matches 10 bases. J lost 5 bases, V lost 0 bases, and 4 bases had no gene match. CDR1 LGHNA and CDR2 YNFKEQ come from the germline V gene. This CDR3 has 16 amino acids. The DNA for the CDR3 is TGTGCCAGCAGCCAAGATTGGCTAGCGGGAGACAATGAGCAGTTCTTC. Its protein product is CASSQDWLAGDNEQFF.

This clonotype was seen ten or more times. The V call is TRBV24-1, the J call TRBJ2-2; 7 bases are shared with TRBD1. The CDR3 is 15 residues long. Germline loops: CDR1 KGHDR, CDR2 SFDVKD. V was clipped by 6 bases and J by 0 bases; unmatched bases: 3. CDR3 nucleotide sequence: TGTGCCACCAGTTTGACAGGGACGAACACCGGGGAGCTGTTTTTT. It encodes CATSLTGTNTGELFF.

This clonotype was picked up many times. The chain employs TRBV6-5 and TRBJ2-7; the D is unclear. With 2 bases removed from V and 6 bases from J, the gap between germline ends came to 11 bases. Germline V gene data show CDR1 as MNHEY and CDR2 as SVGAGI. This CDR3 region has 13 residues. The CDR3 DNA follows: TGTGCCAGCAGTTACAACGTGGCCCGCGAGCAGTACTTC. This codes for CASSYNVAREQYF.

The chain links TRBV12-3 or TRBV12-4 to TRBJ2-1, with 9 bases matching TRBD2. The CDR3 runs 15 residues. Trimming removed 1 base from V and 7 bases from J; junction bases left unmatched: 5. Written as DNA, the CDR3 is TGTGCCAGCAGTTTAGGGACTAGCGAAAGAAATGAGCAGTTCTTC. This encodes CASSLGTSERNEQFF.

This clonotype was recorded at least ten times. The chain links TRBV7-3 to TRBJ2-3; 14 bases line up with TRBD2. V lost 5 bases, J lost 5 bases, and 6 bases stayed unmatched. This CDR3 is 16 amino acids long. The germline gives CDR1 SGHTA, CDR2 FQGTGA. The CDR3, as DNA: TGTGCCAGCAGCCTCGGGACTAGCGGGAGAAGAGATACGCAGTATTTT. Encoded protein: CASSLGTSGRRDTQYF.

The chain combines TRBV6-1 with TRBJ1-2; D uncertain. Germline V gene data show CDR1 as MNHNS and CDR2 as SASEGT. Trimming took off 5 bases at V and 6 bases at J, with 19 bases between the two ends. This CDR3 comprises 15 residues. CDR3 loop: CASSITGPSDDGYTF. In nucleotides, the CDR3 is TGTGCCAGCAGTATTACTGGACCCAGTGACGATGGCTACACCTTC.